This T cell receptor beta chain was sequenced in a study of blood T cell repertoires in COVID-19. Study in general: Both acute and convalescent COVID-19 samples were obtained from the United States, Italy and Spain. PBMCs, B-cell-depleted T cells, or T cells were the source of the cDNA or gDNA that made up the material.

Under the authors' procedure: Estimates of nucleated cell counts were drawn from the amplification of reference gene primers. TCRdb's copy holds only in-frame clones and misses some; the assay was immunoSEQ multiplex PCR. D and trimming come from the DNA, and the V and J calls and clone size come from that table. The sample contains tens of thousands of clones, 80% to 90% of which appear only once. This clone came up a few times. The sequencing sample was made of peripheral blood. The clonotype originates from a woman aged 70-85 years in a cohort sampled during active COVID-19.

The CDR3 nucleotides read TGCGCCAGCAGCCAAGTTGCGCAGGGGAGCTCCTTGATGAACACTGAAGCTTTCTTT. Protein: CASSQVAQGSSLMNTEAFF. The chain employs TRBV4-1 and TRBJ1-1; weak D call: TRBD1 (6 bases). V lost 1 base and J 0 bases, leaving 21 bases between the germline ends. In germline, CDR1 is MGHRA, CDR2 YSYEKL. This CDR3 has 19 amino acids.